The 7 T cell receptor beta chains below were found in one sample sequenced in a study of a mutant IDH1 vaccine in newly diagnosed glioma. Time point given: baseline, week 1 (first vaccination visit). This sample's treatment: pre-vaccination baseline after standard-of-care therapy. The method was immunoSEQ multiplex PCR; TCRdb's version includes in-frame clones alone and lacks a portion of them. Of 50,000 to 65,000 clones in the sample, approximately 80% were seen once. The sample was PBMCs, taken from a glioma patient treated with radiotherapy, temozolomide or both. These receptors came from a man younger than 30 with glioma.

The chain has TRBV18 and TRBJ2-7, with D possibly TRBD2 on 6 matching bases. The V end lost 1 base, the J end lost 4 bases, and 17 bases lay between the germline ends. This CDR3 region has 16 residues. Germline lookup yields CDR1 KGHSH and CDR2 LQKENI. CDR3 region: CASSPRVTSPGYEQYF. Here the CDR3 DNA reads TGTGCCAGCTCACCACGGGTTACTAGCCCTGGGTACGAGCAGTACTTC.

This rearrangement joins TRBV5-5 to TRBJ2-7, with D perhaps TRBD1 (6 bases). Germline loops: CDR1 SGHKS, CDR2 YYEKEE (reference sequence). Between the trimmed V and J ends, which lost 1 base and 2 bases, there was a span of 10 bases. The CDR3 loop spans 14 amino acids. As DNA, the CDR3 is TGTGCCAGCAGCTTGACAGGGCAAACCTACGAGCAGTACTTC. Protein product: CASSLTGQTYEQYF.

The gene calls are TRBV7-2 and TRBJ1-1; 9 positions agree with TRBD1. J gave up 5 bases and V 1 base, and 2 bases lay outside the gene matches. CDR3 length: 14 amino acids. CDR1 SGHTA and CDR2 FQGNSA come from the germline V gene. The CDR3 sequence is CASSLVQGATEAFF. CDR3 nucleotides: TGTGCCAGCAGCTTAGTACAGGGGGCAACTGAAGCTTTCTTT.

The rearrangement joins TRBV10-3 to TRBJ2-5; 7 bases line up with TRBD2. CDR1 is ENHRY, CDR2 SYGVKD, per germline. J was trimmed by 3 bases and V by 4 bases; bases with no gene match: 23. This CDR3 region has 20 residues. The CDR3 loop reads CAISGPEAGSPIDFEETQYF. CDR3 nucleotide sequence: TGTGCCATCAGTGGGCCAGAAGCGGGGTCCCCCATAGACTTCGAAGAGACCCAGTACTTC.

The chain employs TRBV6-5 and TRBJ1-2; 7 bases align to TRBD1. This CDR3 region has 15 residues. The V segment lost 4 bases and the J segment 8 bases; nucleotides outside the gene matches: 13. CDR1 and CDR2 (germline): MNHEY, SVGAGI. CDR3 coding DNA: TGTGCCAGCAGTTCCCTTAGGGGGAGGGGGCACGGCTACACCTTC. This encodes CASSSLRGRGHGYTF.

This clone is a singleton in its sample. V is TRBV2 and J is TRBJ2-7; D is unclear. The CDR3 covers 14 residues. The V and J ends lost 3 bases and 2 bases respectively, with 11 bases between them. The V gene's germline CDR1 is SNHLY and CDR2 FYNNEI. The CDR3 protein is CASSDSDKAYEQYF. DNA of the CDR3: TGTGCCAGCAGTGATTCAGACAAAGCCTACGAGCAGTACTTC.

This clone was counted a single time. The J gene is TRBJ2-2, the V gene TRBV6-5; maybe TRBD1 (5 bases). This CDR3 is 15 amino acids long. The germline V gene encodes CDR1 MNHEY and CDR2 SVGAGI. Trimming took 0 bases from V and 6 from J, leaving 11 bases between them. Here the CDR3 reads CASSYSQGTAGELFF. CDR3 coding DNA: TGTGCCAGCAGTTACTCTCAGGGAACGGCCGGGGAGCTGTTTTTT.